The TCR beta chain under discussion was sequenced for a study of cytomegalovirus exposure and HLA in healthy donors. The wider study: An earlier analysis found 117 million unique TCR beta sequences from about 179 million T cells.

Vbeta (60) and Jbeta (13) primers were used in the PCR. The method was immunoSEQ multiplex PCR; TCRdb's version includes in-frame clones alone and lacks a portion of them. The table shows 130,000 to 150,000 clones, with 75% to 80% occurring only once. Per the germline V gene, CDR1 is ENHRY and CDR2 is SYGVKD. The germline V and J ends were trimmed by 6 bases and 4 bases, with 9 bases remaining between them. This CDR3 has 12 amino acids. Nominally healthy donors provided the samples, though records likely missed some immune exposures. A few counts support this clone. The chain joins TRBV10-3 to TRBJ1-2; the D is unclear. This clonotype originated in a woman between 45 and 60 years old in good health and CMV-seronegative. Source material: PBMCs. CDR3 sequence reads: CAISAGSYGYTF. CDR3 sequence (DNA): TGTGCCATCAGCGCAGGAAGCTATGGCTACACCTTC.